This record concerns one TCR beta chain sequence. This sample is part of a study of blood T cell repertoires in COVID-19. Across the study: The study drew acute and convalescent COVID-19 samples from the United States, Italy and Spain.

The table came from immunoSEQ multiplex PCR; TCRdb's copy has only in-frame clones and leaves some out. The table shows about 200,000 clones, with about 90% occurring only once. This TCR derives from a man aged 18 to 29 with active or convalescent COVID-19. Material: peripheral blood.

CDR3 DNA: TGTGCCAGCAGCCTTACGACAGGGGGCGTCACTGAAGCTTTCTTT. Translation gives CASSLTTGGVTEAFF. The V call is TRBV6-2 or TRBV6-3, the J call TRBJ1-1, with TRBD1 identical over 10 bases. Trimming removed 6 bases from V and 4 bases from J; junction bases left unmatched: 8. In germline, CDR1 is MNHEY, CDR2 SVGEGT. The CDR3 is 15 amino acids.